The T cell receptor beta chain described here comes from a study of CD8 T cells in ankylosing spondylitis (dated by TCRdb to 2016 to 2017). Context from the whole study: To find TCR variants linked to disease, the study profiled T cell receptor beta repertoires in ankylosing spondylitis patients and healthy donors. The full study cohort comprised 25 ankylosing spondylitis patients and some 100 healthy donors. Samples of peripheral blood were taken, and for ankylosing spondylitis patients, synovial fluid was collected as well.

Of note for this clonotype: Its antigen is unknown. No clone much larger than this one lies a single base away; base qualities are absent.

These reads were obtained on an Illumina HiSeq 2500. TCR beta libraries were prepared by quantitative 5'-RACE with molecular barcodes. The paper's processing steps were these. A new computational method, built on a probabilistic model of VDJ rearrangement, was used to identify disease-linked TCR variants. TCRdb took the public reads, trimmed them with fastp at Q25, ran MiXCR for clone calling and kept in-frame beta chains. A single entry per CDR3 protein holds the most common genes and DNA from its merged rows. The V and J calls were determined by TCRdb, not by the authors. The sample table holds around 300,000 distinct CDR3 sequences, of which 20% to 25% were seen once. The ten most abundant clones make up 3% to 4% of the sample. Spanning cysteine to phenylalanine, the CDR3 consists of 16 amino acids. The only DNA kept is the CDR3, 48 bases in frame from the first base. Looking up the germline V gene (reference sequence) yields CDR1 DFQATT and CDR2 SNEGSKA. V is cut by 3 bases and J by 0 bases, and the space between the germline ends is 12 bases.

General findings and caveats noted by the study authors: In peripheral blood, the disease-linked clones were found at relatively low frequencies and had a CD8+ phenotype. Some TCR beta motif variants had previously been reported in synovial fluid and blood of reactive arthritis patients, which suggested common disease-initiation mechanisms. Blood from ankylosing spondylitis patients appeared to be characterized by a TCR beta motif composed of about 8 highly homologous amino acid variants. Significant enrichment of the disease-linked clones was reported in matched synovial fluid samples from ankylosing spondylitis patients.

Input material: blood, either unsorted or a sorted T cell fraction (not recorded which). The rearrangement joined TRBV20-1 to TRBJ1-6; the D gene is perhaps TRBD1, from 6 matching bases. This clonotype was obtained from a female donor with ankylosing spondylitis or in good health (not recorded which). The sequence in DNA is TGCAGTGCTAGCCCCGGACAGTTCTCCTATAATTCACCCCTCCACTTT. Its protein product is CSASPGQFSYNSPLHF.